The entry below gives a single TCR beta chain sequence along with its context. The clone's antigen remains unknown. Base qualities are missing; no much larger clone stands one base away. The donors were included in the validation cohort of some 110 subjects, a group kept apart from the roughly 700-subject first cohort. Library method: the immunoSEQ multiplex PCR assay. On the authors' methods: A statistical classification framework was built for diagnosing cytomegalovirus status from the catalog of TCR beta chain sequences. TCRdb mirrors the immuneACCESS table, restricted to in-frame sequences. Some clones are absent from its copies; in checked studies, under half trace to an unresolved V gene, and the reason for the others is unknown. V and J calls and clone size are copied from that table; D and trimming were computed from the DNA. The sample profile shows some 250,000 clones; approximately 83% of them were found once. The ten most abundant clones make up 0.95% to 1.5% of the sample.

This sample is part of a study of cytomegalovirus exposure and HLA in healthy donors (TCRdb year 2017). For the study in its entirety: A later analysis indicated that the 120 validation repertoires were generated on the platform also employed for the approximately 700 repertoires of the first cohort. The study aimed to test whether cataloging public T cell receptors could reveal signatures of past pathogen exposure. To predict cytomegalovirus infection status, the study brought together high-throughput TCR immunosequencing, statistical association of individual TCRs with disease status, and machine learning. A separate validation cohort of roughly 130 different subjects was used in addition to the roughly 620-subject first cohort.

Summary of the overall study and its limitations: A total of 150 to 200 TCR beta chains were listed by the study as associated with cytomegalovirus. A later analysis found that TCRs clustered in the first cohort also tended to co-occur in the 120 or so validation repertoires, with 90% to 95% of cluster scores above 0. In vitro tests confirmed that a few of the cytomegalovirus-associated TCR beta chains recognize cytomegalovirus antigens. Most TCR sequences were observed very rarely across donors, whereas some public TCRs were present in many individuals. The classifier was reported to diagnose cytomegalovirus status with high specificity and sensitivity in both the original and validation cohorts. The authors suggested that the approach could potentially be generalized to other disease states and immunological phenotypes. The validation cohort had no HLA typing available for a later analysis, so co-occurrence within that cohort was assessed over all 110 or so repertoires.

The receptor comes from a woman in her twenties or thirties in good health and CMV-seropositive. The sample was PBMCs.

CDR3 loop: CSVEMGDRGQGETQYF. The nucleotide sequence reads TGCAGCGTTGAAATGGGGGACAGGGGGCAAGGAGAGACCCAGTACTTC. This chain joins TRBV29-1 to TRBJ2-5; TRBD1 agrees with 12 junctional bases. From the cysteine up to the phenylalanine, the CDR3 has a length of 16 residues. The retained sequence is limited to the CDR3, 48 bases, with the frame set at the first base. The germline V gene specifies SQVTM as CDR1 and ANQGSEA as CDR2. V lost 2 bases and J lost 4 bases, and the count of bases not matched to a germline gene is 8.